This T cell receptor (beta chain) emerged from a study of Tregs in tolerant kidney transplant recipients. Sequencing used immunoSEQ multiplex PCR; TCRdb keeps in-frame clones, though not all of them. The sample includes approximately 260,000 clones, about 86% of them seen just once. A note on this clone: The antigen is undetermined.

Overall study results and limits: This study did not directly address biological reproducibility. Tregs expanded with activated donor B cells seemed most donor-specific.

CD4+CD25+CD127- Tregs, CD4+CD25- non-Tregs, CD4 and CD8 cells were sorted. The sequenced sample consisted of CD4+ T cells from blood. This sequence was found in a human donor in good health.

The CDR3 is CASSRSGRGPDTQYF. DNA of the CDR3: TGTGCCAGCAGCCGTAGCGGGAGAGGGCCAGATACGCAGTATTTT. The V and J genes are TRBV6-5 and TRBJ2-3; 9 bases align to TRBD2. Germline V gene lookup returns CDR1 MNHEY and CDR2 SVGAGI. The CDR3 totals 15 residues. After removal of 6 bases from V and 4 bases from J, the junction contained 8 bases not matched to a gene.